What follows describes a single T cell receptor beta chain. The antigen remains undetermined. The libraries of TRB cDNA were prepared using 5' RACE with UMI labels. TCRdb re-called the 5' RACE reads and catalogs CDR3 proteins one per entry, DNA excluded. Its table lists about 130,000 distinct CDR3 sequences. The data derive from a study of CXCR3-negative and CXCR3-positive naive CD8 T cells. Points from the study as a whole: Against CXCR3-negative naive cells, CXCR3-positive naive cells showed more hydrophobic TRB CDR3s.

This sequence originates from a human donor in good health. Some clones in this sample may be carry-over from other donors' samples. Source material: naive CXCR3+ CD8+ T cells from blood. The subset: CD45RO-CCR7+CD27+CD95- naive CD8+ T cells expressing CXCR3 (TNR3+).

The CDR3 region is CSARVEDYGYTF. The genes are TRBV20-1 and TRBJ1-2. Germline lookup yields CDR1 DFQATT and CDR2 SNEGSKA (reference sequence). The CDR3 runs to 12 residues.